This T cell receptor (beta chain) was captured by sequencing in a study of cytomegalovirus exposure and HLA in healthy donors. Findings of the study overall: Subsequent analysis showed first-cohort TCR clusters tending to co-occur in about 110 validation repertoires. Reportedly, diagnosis of cytomegalovirus status by the classifier showed high specificity and sensitivity. Through in vitro validation, a few CMV-associated chains were shown to be specific for CMV antigens.

For this clone: Its cognate antigen is unknown.

V lost 2 bases and J lost 5; bases outside the gene matches: 18. The CDR3 covers 19 residues. Germline assignment: CDR1 MNHNS and CDR2 SASEGT. Libraries were prepared by immunoSEQ multiplex PCR; TCRdb keeps only in-frame clonotypes and omits some of them. The table includes about 200,000 clones, approximately 87% detected once. The TCR comes from a woman aged 18 to 35 in good health and CMV-seronegative. The V call is TRBV6-1, the J call TRBJ1-5, with 7 bases that match TRBD1. Sequencing was done on a sample of PBMCs. The CDR3 region is CASSEKGQRLTITHQPQHF. The CDR3 nucleotides are TGTGCCAGCAGTGAAAAGGGACAGAGGCTAACAATTACTCATCAGCCCCAGCATTTT.